This entry lists 12 T cell receptor beta chains sequenced from one sample in a study of blood T cells in healthy people across ages. The use of a sample-barcoded 5' primer and a J-beta primer mix characterized a second PCR of about 6 to 11 cycles. TCRdb fed the 5' RACE reads into MiXCR, producing one record per CDR3 protein. Here the sample spans 980,000 or so distinct CDR3 sequences, about 44% being singletons. Sequencing was performed on blood. These receptors were obtained from a man aged 25 to 45 in good health.

The chain carries TRBV30 and TRBJ2-1; D is ambiguous. The germline V gene encodes CDR1 GTSNPN and CDR2 SVGIG (reference sequence). The CDR3 covers 12 residues. V gave up 1 base and J gave up 4 bases, with 5 bases separating them. CDR3 region: CAWSARYNEQFF. In DNA, the CDR3 is TGTGCCTGGAGTGCCAGGTACAATGAGCAGTTCTTC.

The chain is built from TRBV11-2 and TRBJ2-7, with D uncertain. Looked up from germline, CDR1 is SGHAT and CDR2 is FQNNGV. V gave up 4 bases and J gave up 7 bases, with 11 bases separating them. CDR3 size: 12 residues. CDR3 region: CASSSARREQYF. The DNA for the CDR3 is TGTGCCAGCAGCTCGGCCCGCAGGGAGCAGTACTTC.

Only one count was recorded for this clonotype. The chain couples TRBV3-1 to TRBJ1-1; D may be TRBD1 (5 bases). The length of the CDR3 is 16 residues. Germline-derived CDR1 and CDR2 are LGHDT and YNNKEL (reference sequence). V gave up 0 bases and J gave up 1 base, with 12 bases separating them. CDR3 residues: CASSQDTRGGNTEAFF. The CDR3, as DNA: TGTGCCAGCAGCCAAGATACAAGGGGAGGGAACACTGAAGCTTTCTTT.

This clonotype was picked up a small number of times. The chain joins TRBV5-1 to TRBJ2-6; no firm D call. Germline lookup yields CDR1 SGHRS and CDR2 YFSETQ. Trimming took 0 bases from V and 3 from J, leaving 4 bases between them. This CDR3 comprises 14 residues. CDR3 in amino acids: CASSLVGGANVLTF. Here the CDR3 DNA reads TGCGCCAGCAGCTTGGTAGGTGGGGCCAACGTCCTGACTTTC.

The chain joins TRBV2 to TRBJ2-4; either TRBD1 or TRBD2 may supply D (5 bases each). CDR3 length: 16 amino acids. The germline V gene has CDR1 SNHLY and CDR2 FYNNEI. Trimming shortened V by 10 bases and J by 0 bases, and 19 bases separated the two germline ends. This CDR3 reads CATTGTENLAKNIQYF. The CDR3 region has the DNA TGTGCCACAACCGGGACGGAGAATCTAGCCAAAAACATTCAGTACTTC.

The J gene is TRBJ2-1, the V gene TRBV9, with 8 bases fitting TRBD1. The CDR3 has 16 residues. The V gene end was trimmed by 0 bases and the J gene end by 0 bases; junction bases not matched to a gene: 2. Germline CDR1 SGDLS, CDR2 YYNGEE. The CDR3 spells CASSVGQGSSYNEQFF. CDR3 nucleotides: TGTGCCAGCAGCGTAGGACAGGGGAGCTCCTACAATGAGCAGTTCTTC.

This clonotype was observed a few times. CDR3 region: CAISESLSGEVYNEQFF. The CDR3 nucleotides read TGTGCCATCAGTGAGTCCCTTAGCGGGGAAGTCTACAATGAGCAGTTCTTC. The chain uses TRBV10-3 and TRBJ2-1; 8 nucleotides match TRBD2. Germline V gene data show CDR1 as ENHRY and CDR2 as SYGVKD. Unmatched junction bases numbered 7, after V lost 0 bases and J lost 3 bases. The CDR3 is made up of 17 amino acids.

The chain couples TRBV5-1 to TRBJ2-7; no clear D gene. The ends were cut back, 0 bases at V and 7 bases at J, with 11 bases in the middle. There are 13 residues in the CDR3. Germline-derived CDR1 and CDR2 are SGHRS and YFSETQ. The CDR3 DNA is TGCGCCAGCAGCTTGGGACAAAACAATGAGCAGTACTTC. Translating gives CASSLGQNNEQYF.

V is TRBV7-8 and J is TRBJ2-4, with TRBD1 matching 8 bases. The J call may be faulty, since TRBJ2-7 better matches the DNA end. The length of the CDR3 is 14 residues. Per the germline V gene, CDR1 is SGHVS and CDR2 is FQNEAQ. This CDR3 reads CASSIDRGGGEQYF. The CDR3 DNA is TGTGCCAGCAGCATTGACAGGGGTGGGGGCGAGCAGTACTTC.

The chain couples TRBV28 to TRBJ2-3; a weak D match, TRBD2 (6 bases). V gave up 6 bases and J gave up 2 bases, with 15 bases separating them. Germline V gene sequence: CDR1 MDHEN, CDR2 SYDVKM. CDR3 length: 15 residues. CDR3 in DNA: TGTGCCAGCAGCGTATCGACGGGGGACACAGATACGCAGTATTTT. Its translation is CASSVSTGDTDTQYF.

V and J are TRBV18 and TRBJ1-2; D may be TRBD1 (5 bases). Trimming took 0 bases from V and 13 from J, leaving 21 bases between them. The CDR3 consists of 15 residues. Germline V gives CDR1 KGHSH, CDR2 LQKENI. The CDR3 sequence is CASSPPTTASRGTTF. The CDR3 DNA reads as TGTGCCAGCTCACCACCGACAACAGCAAGCCGGGGGACCACCTTC.

Concerning this clonotype: One end of the junction is discordant with germline, which a read error may explain. The CDR3 DNA reads as TGTGCCACTACTCTAATGAACCCCGGGGCCAACGTCCTGATTTTC. Its protein is CATTLMNPGANVLIF. The V call is TRBV12-3 or TRBV12-4, the J call TRBJ2-6; the D gene could be TRBD1 or TRBD2 (5 bases each). The CDR3 extends over 15 amino acids.